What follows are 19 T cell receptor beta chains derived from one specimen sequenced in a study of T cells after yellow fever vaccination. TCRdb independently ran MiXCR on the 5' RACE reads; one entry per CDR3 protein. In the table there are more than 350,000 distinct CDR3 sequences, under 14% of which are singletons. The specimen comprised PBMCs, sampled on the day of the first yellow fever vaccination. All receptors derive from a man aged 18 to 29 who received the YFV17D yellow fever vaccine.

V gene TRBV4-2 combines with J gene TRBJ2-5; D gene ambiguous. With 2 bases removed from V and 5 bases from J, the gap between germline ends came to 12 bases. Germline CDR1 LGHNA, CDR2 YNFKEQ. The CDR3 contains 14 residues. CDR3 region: CASSQRMFVETQYF. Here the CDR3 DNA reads TGTGCCAGCAGCCAACGGATGTTTGTTGAGACCCAGTACTTC.

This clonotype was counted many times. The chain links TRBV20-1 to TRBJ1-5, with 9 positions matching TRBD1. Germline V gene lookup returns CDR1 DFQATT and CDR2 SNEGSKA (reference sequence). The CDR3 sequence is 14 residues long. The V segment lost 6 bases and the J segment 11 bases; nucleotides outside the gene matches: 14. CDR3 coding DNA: TGCAGTGCCGCCTCGGGACAGGGAATACGGTCCCAGCATTTT. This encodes CSAASGQGIRSQHF.

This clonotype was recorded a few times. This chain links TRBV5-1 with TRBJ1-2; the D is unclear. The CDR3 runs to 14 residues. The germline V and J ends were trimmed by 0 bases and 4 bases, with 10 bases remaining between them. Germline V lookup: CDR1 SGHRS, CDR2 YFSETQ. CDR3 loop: CASSLGSSTYGYTF. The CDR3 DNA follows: TGCGCCAGCAGCTTGGGCAGTTCAACCTATGGCTACACCTTC. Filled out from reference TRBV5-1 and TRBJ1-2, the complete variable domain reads KAGVTQTPRYLIKTRGQQVTLSCSPISGHRSVSWYQQTPGQGLQFLFEYFSETQRNKGNFPGRFSGRQFSNSRSEMNVSTLELGDSALYLCASSLGSSTYGYTFGSGTRLTVV.

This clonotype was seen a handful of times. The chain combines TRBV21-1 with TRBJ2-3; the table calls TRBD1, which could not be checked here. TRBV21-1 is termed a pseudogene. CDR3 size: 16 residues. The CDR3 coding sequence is TGTGCCAGCAGCAAACTAGACAGGGATCGCACAGATACGCAGTATTTT. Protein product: CASSKLDRDRTDTQYF.

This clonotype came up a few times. For the CDR3, the DNA is TGTGCCAGCAGCCCATTACAGGGGCGAGGGCAAGAGACCCAGTACTTC. It codes for CASSPLQGRGQETQYF. This chain links TRBV7-8 with TRBJ2-5; 7 nucleotides agree with TRBD1. CDR1 and CDR2 from the germline V gene are SGHVS and FQNEAQ. This CDR3 contains 16 residues. The trim removed 5 bases at V and 2 bases at J, leaving 11 bases unmatched.

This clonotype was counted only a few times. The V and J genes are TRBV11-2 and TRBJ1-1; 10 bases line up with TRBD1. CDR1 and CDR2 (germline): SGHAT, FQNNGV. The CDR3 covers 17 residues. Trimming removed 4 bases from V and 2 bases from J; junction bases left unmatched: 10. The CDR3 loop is CASSSDRDRGGNTEAFF. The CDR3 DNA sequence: TGTGCCAGCAGCTCAGACCGGGACAGGGGCGGCAACACTGAAGCTTTCTTT. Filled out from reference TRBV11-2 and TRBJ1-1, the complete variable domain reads EAGVAQSPRYKIIEKRQSVAFWCNPISGHATLYWYQQILGQGPKLLIQFQNNGVVDDSQLPKDRFSAERLKGVDSTLKIQPAKLEDSAVYLCASSSDRDRGGNTEAFFGQGTRLTVV.

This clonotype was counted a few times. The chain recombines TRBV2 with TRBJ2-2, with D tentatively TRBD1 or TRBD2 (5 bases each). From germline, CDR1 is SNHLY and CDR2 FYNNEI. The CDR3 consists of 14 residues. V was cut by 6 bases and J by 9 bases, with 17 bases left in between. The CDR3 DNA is TGTGCCAGCAGGTCGGGACGCGGTCTTTGGGAGCTGTTTTTT. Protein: CASRSGRGLWELFF.

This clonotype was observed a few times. The CDR3 DNA reads as TGTGCCTGGAGTGCAGGGCGCAATCAGCCCCAGCATTTT. Translating it yields CAWSAGRNQPQHF. This chain uses TRBV30 with TRBJ1-5, with a weak D call TRBD1 (5 bases). V was pared by 1 base and J by 2 bases, with 6 bases between. CDR1 is GTSNPN and CDR2 is SVGIG in the germline V gene (reference sequence). This CDR3 contains 13 residues.

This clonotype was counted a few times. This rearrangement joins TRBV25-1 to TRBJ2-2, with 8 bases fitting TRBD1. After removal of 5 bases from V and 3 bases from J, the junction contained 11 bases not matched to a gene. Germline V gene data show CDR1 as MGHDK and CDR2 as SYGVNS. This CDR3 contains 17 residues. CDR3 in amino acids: CASSLSPGGADTGELFF. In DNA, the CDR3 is TGTGCCAGCAGTCTAAGTCCAGGGGGCGCGGACACCGGGGAGCTGTTTTTT. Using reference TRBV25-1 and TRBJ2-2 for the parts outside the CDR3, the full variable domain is EADIYQTPRYLVIGTGKKITLECSQTMGHDKMYWYQQDPGMELHLIHYSYGVNSTEKGDLSSESTVSRIRTEHFPLTLESARPSHTSQYLCASSLSPGGADTGELFFGEGSRLTVL.

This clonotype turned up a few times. CDR3 protein: CASSLGGGAGNEQFF. The CDR3 DNA reads as TGTGCCAGCAGTTTAGGCGGGGGGGCAGGCAATGAGCAGTTCTTC. The V gene is TRBV27, the J gene TRBJ2-1, with 9 bases identical to TRBD2. The CDR3 spans 15 residues. The ends lost 2 bases at V and 6 bases at J; junction bases unmatched: 5. Germline V gene data show CDR1 as MNHEY and CDR2 as SMNVEV (reference sequence).

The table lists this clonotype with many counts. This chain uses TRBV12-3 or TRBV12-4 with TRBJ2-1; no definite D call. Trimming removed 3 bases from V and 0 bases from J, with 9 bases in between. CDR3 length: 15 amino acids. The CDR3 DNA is TGTGCCAGCAGTTTGATAGGTTCCTCCTACAATGAGCAGTTCTTC. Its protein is CASSLIGSSYNEQFF.

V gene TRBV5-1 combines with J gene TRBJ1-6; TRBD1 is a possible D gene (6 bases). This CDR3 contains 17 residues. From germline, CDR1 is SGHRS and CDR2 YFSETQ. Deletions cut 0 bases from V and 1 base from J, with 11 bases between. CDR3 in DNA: TGCGCCAGCAGCTTGGCCGAGGGGACATCCTATAATTCACCCCTCCACTTT. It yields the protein CASSLAEGTSYNSPLHF.

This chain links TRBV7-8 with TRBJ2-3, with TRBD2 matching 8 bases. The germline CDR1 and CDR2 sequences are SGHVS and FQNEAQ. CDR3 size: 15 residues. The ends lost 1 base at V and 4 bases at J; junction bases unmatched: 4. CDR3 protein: CASSLVAGWADTQYF. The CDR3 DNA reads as TGTGCCAGCAGCTTAGTAGCGGGGTGGGCAGATACGCAGTATTTT.

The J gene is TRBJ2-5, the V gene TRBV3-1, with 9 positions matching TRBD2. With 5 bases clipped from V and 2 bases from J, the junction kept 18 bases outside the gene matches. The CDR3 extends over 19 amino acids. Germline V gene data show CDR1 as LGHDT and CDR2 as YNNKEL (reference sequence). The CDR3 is CASSSRTDPLAGPQETQYF. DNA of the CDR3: TGTGCCAGCAGCTCGAGGACGGATCCCCTAGCGGGGCCACAAGAGACCCAGTACTTC.

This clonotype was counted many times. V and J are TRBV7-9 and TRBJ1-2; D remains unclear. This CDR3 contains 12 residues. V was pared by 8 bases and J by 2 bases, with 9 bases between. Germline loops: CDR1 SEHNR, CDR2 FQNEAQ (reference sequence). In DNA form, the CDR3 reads TGTGCCAGCGGGGAGAACAACTATGGCTACACCTTC. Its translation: CASGENNYGYTF. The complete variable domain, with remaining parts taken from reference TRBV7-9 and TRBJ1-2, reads DTGVSQNPRHKITKRGQNVTFRCDPISEHNRLYWYRQTLGQGPEFLTYFQNEAQLEKSRLLSDRFSAERPKGSFSTLEIQRTEQGDSAMYLCASGENNYGYTFGSGTRLTVV.

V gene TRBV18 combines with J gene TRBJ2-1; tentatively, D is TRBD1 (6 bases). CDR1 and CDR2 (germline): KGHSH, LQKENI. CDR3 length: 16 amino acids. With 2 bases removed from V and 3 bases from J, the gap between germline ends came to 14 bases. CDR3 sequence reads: CASSPITGSYYNEQFF. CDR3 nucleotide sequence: TGTGCCAGCTCACCAATAACAGGGTCCTACTACAATGAGCAGTTCTTC.

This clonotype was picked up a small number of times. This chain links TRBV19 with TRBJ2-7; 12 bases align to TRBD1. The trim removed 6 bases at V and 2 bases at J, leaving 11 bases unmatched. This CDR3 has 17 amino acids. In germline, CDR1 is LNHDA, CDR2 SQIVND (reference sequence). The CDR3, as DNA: TGTGCCAGTAGCCCGGGACAGGGGGCACCCGGAACCTACGAGCAGTACTTC. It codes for CASSPGQGAPGTYEQYF.

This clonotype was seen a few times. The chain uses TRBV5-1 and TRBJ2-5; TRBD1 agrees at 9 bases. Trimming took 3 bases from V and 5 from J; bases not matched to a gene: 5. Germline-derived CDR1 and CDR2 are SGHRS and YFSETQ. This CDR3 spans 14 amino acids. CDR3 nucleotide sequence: TGCGCCAGCAGCTCACAGGGGGCCAAGGAGACCCAGTACTTC. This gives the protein CASSSQGAKETQYF.

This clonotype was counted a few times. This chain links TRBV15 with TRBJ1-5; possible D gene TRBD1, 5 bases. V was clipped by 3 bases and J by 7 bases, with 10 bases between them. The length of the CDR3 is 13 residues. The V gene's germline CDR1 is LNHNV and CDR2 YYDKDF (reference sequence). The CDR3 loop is CATSSQGGQPQHF. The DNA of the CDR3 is TGTGCCACCAGCAGCCAGGGAGGGCAGCCCCAGCATTTT.